Each of the 20 T cell receptor beta chains below was sequenced from the same sample in a study of beta chain features in type 1 diabetes. The antigens these receptors bind are not known. Sequenced material consisted of expressed TCRB transcripts (all of the isolated RNA was reverse transcribed). The assay was immunoSEQ multiplex PCR, and TCRdb's table has in-frame clones only and misses some. Altogether over 40,000 clones are present, 66% being singletons, with the ten largest covering more than 2%. Findings of the study overall: Shortening of TCRB CDR3s, moderate but significant, appeared in all four CD4+ subsets of Type 1 diabetes patients.

The sample comprised Tregs from blood. The receptor source for this set is a woman under 30 with type 1 diabetes.

This sequence joins TRBV5-4 and TRBJ1-5; TRBD1 might be the D (6 bases). The V and J ends lost 3 bases and 7 bases respectively, with 8 bases between them. In germline, CDR1 is SGHNT, CDR2 YYREEE (reference sequence). This CDR3 is 12 amino acids long. Written as DNA, the CDR3 is TGTGCCAGCAGCTCCCAGGGGCAGCCCCAGCATTTT. This encodes CASSSQGQPQHF.

The chain uses TRBV5-1 and TRBJ2-1; 9 bases fit TRBD1. Germline V gene sequence: CDR1 SGHRS, CDR2 YFSETQ. Losses at the gene ends were 5 bases for V and 2 bases for J; bases not matched to a gene: 17. This CDR3 is 19 amino acids long. CDR3 protein: CASRGRRPGTGTPYNEQFF. In DNA, the CDR3 is TGCGCCAGCAGAGGCAGACGACCCGGGACAGGGACGCCCTACAATGAGCAGTTCTTC.

The chain uses TRBV5-1 and TRBJ2-5; D not resolved. With 0 bases removed from V and 2 bases from J, the gap between germline ends came to 8 bases. The CDR3 has 14 amino acids. The germline V gene has CDR1 SGHRS and CDR2 YFSETQ. The CDR3 nucleotides read TGCGCCAGCAGCTTGGCCCCAAATCAAGAGACCCAGTACTTC. Translating gives CASSLAPNQETQYF. Looking up the rest from reference TRBV5-1 and TRBJ2-5 gives the full variable domain: KAGVTQTPRYLIKTRGQQVTLSCSPISGHRSVSWYQQTPGQGLQFLFEYFSETQRNKGNFPGRFSGRQFSNSRSEMNVSTLELGDSALYLCASSLAPNQETQYFGPGTRLLVL.

The genes are TRBV6-5 and TRBJ2-5, with a tentative D call TRBD2 (6 bases). The length of the CDR3 is 15 residues. The germline gives CDR1 MNHEY, CDR2 SVGAGI. V was clipped by 8 bases and J by 5 bases, with 21 bases between them. The DNA of the CDR3 is TGTGCCAGCTCTATCCCACTGCATGGGAGGGAGACCCAGTACTTC. This translates into CASSIPLHGRETQYF.

The chain recombines TRBV28 with TRBJ1-1; no clear D gene. The CDR3 has 14 amino acids. Germline-derived CDR1 and CDR2 are MDHEN and SYDVKM. Trimming removed 3 bases from V and 0 bases from J, with 8 bases in between. The CDR3 DNA reads as TGTGCCAGCAGTTTGCTACAGCTGAACACTGAAGCTTTCTTT. This sequence encodes CASSLLQLNTEAFF.

J is TRBJ2-7 and V is TRBV9, with D perhaps TRBD2 (6 bases). CDR1 SGDLS and CDR2 YYNGEE come from the germline V gene. This CDR3 is built from 14 residues. Between the trimmed V and J ends, which lost 4 bases and 7 bases, there was a span of 18 bases. The CDR3 nucleotides are TGTGCCAGCAGCCCCCGGGGGACCTTAGGGGAGCAGTACTTC. Its protein product is CASSPRGTLGEQYF.

V gene TRBV7-6 combines with J gene TRBJ2-7; maybe TRBD2 (6 bases). Per the germline V gene, CDR1 is SGHVS and CDR2 is FNYEAQ. The CDR3 has 13 amino acids. Trimming pared 5 bases from V and 4 bases from J, leaving 12 bases between. CDR3 sequence (DNA): TGTGCCAGCAGCGGGGGGAAGCCTTACGAGCAGTACTTC. Translation: CASSGGKPYEQYF.

V and J are TRBV7-9 and TRBJ2-7; D possibly corresponds to TRBD2 (5 bases). Per the germline V gene, CDR1 is SEHNR and CDR2 is FQNEAQ (reference sequence). The CDR3 is 14 amino acids. Deletions cut 1 base from V and 2 bases from J, with 9 bases between. CDR3 nucleotides: TGTGCCAGCAGCTTAGGACCTAGCACCTACGAGCAGTACTTC. Translating gives CASSLGPSTYEQYF.

The chain carries TRBV30 and TRBJ1-1; the match to TRBD1 covers 7 bases. Germline V gene data show CDR1 as GTSNPN and CDR2 as SVGIG (reference sequence). V shed 3 bases and J 8 bases; nucleotides not matched to a gene: 9. The CDR3 is 13 residues long. CDR3 amino acids: CAWSPQGVMEAFF. Here the CDR3 DNA reads TGTGCCTGGAGCCCGCAGGGGGTGATGGAAGCTTTCTTT. Full variable domain (remainder filled in from reference TRBV30 and TRBJ1-1): SQTIHQWPATLVQPVGSPLSLECTVEGTSNPNLYWYRQAAGRGLQLLFYSVGIGQISSEVPQNLSASRPQDRQFILSSKKLLLSDSGFYLCAWSPQGVMEAFFGQGTRLTVV.

The V gene is TRBV10-3, the J gene TRBJ1-2; 8 bases match TRBD1. Looked up from germline, CDR1 is ENHRY and CDR2 is SYGVKD. This CDR3 is 12 amino acids long. Trimming removed 5 bases from V and 8 bases from J; junction bases left unmatched: 4. CDR3 loop: CAISTTGVGYTF. The CDR3 DNA is TGTGCCATCAGTACGACAGGGGTAGGCTACACCTTC.

The V gene is TRBV7-9, the J gene TRBJ2-5; no definite D call. Germline CDR1 is SEHNR and CDR2 is FQNEAQ (reference sequence). Trimming left V 8 bases short and J 4 bases short, with 14 bases between. The CDR3 has 13 amino acids. The CDR3 DNA sequence: TGTGCCAGCGTTCTCGTGCCCAGAGAGACCCAGTACTTC. Translating gives CASVLVPRETQYF.

The chain combines TRBV2 with TRBJ2-5; weak D call: TRBD2 (6 bases). Germline V gene sequence: CDR1 SNHLY, CDR2 FYNNEI. V lost 6 bases to trimming and J lost 7 bases, with 15 bases between them. The CDR3 spans 13 residues. As DNA, the CDR3 is TGTGCCAGCAGGCCGGGACTGGAACGGACCCAGTACTTC. It codes for CASRPGLERTQYF.

V is TRBV19 and J is TRBJ2-2; 9 bases are a match to TRBD2. This CDR3 is 16 amino acids long. V lost 3 bases, J lost 6 bases, and 8 bases stayed unmatched. The germline V gene encodes CDR1 LNHDA and CDR2 SQIVND (reference sequence). CDR3 residues: CASSIMGLAYAGELFF. CDR3 in DNA: TGTGCCAGTAGTATCATGGGACTAGCTTACGCCGGGGAGCTGTTTTTT.

The V call is TRBV6-6, the J call TRBJ1-1; D gene uncertain. CDR3 length: 15 amino acids. From germline, CDR1 is MNHNY and CDR2 SVGAGI (reference sequence). Trimming removed 6 bases from V and 6 bases from J, with 20 bases in between. This chain's CDR3 is CASRPRRMGGAEAFF. CDR3 nucleotides: TGTGCCAGCAGACCCCGAAGAATGGGAGGCGCTGAAGCTTTCTTT.

The rearrangement uses TRBV6-4 and TRBJ2-7, with 10 bases lining up with TRBD2. CDR1 and CDR2 (germline): MRHNA, SNTAGT. J gave up 0 bases and V 6 bases, and 11 bases lay outside the gene matches. CDR3 length: 17 amino acids. CDR3 nucleotides: TGTGCCAGCAGCGAGGGCTATCTAGCGGGAGCCTCCTACGAGCAGTACTTC. As protein: CASSEGYLAGASYEQYF.

The genes are TRBV30 and TRBJ2-5; D is perhaps TRBD2 (6 bases). Germline V gives CDR1 GTSNPN, CDR2 SVGIG (reference sequence). The CDR3 is made up of 15 amino acids. The V gene lost 0 bases and the J gene lost 3 bases, with 14 bases spanning the gap. The CDR3 region is CAWSVVGRGKETQYF. The DNA for the CDR3 is TGTGCCTGGAGTGTTGTGGGACGGGGGAAAGAGACCCAGTACTTC.

This clone was counted between two and nine times. The chain couples TRBV30 to TRBJ2-1; 9 bases fit TRBD2. The germline V gene encodes CDR1 GTSNPN and CDR2 SVGIG (reference sequence). The length of the CDR3 is 15 residues. The V and J ends lost 1 base and 5 bases, in that order; junction bases with no gene match: 6. The CDR3 DNA sequence: TGTGCCTGGAGTGCCAAGACTAGCGGTGACAATGAGCAGTTCTTC. Translation: CAWSAKTSGDNEQFF.

In this sample, this clone turned up a few times. This rearrangement joins TRBV10-3 to TRBJ2-5; D may be TRBD1 (6 bases). CDR3 length: 13 residues. Trimming left V 3 bases short and J 6 bases short, with 11 bases between. Germline CDR1 and CDR2: ENHRY and SYGVKD. Here the CDR3 reads CAISDGTTQTQYF. The CDR3 bases are TGTGCCATCAGTGACGGGACAACGCAGACCCAGTACTTC.

By share, this clone counts as medium-sized. This chain links TRBV4-3 with TRBJ1-4; tentatively, D is TRBD1 (6 bases). Germline assignment: CDR1 LGHNA and CDR2 YSLEER. Between the trimmed V and J ends, which lost 5 bases and 5 bases, there was a span of 12 bases. This CDR3 comprises 14 residues. The CDR3 is CASSSQGGNEKLFF. For the CDR3, the DNA is TGCGCCAGCAGCTCACAGGGTGGGAATGAAAAACTGTTTTTT.

In its sample, this clone was seen a few times. V is TRBV10-3 and J is TRBJ1-1; unclear D gene. Germline CDR1 is ENHRY and CDR2 is SYGVKD. CDR3 length equals 12 residues. Trimming took off 4 bases at V and 8 bases at J, with 11 bases between the two ends. The CDR3 spells CAISGFGAEAFF. DNA for the CDR3: TGTGCCATCAGTGGGTTCGGAGCGGAAGCTTTCTTT.